Sequencing of this TCR beta chain was carried out in a study of cytomegalovirus exposure and HLA in healthy donors (TCRdb year 2017). Broadly, across the study: The roughly 700 repertoires of the first cohort and the roughly 110 validation repertoires were produced on the same platform, according to a later analysis. The study aimed to test whether cataloging public T cell receptors could reveal signatures of past pathogen exposure. In addition to the first cohort of 666 subjects, a separate validation cohort of some 120 different subjects was used. To predict cytomegalovirus infection status, the study combined high-throughput TCR immunosequencing, statistical association of individual TCRs with disease status, and machine learning. Broad study findings and their caveats: Of the cluster scores, 94% were above 0 in a later analysis, which found that TCRs clustered in the first cohort also tended to co-occur in the 95 to 150 validation repertoires. The study gave a list of about 160 TCR beta chains associated with cytomegalovirus. In vitro tests confirmed that a few of the cytomegalovirus-associated TCR beta chains recognize cytomegalovirus antigens. The authors suggested that the approach could potentially be extended to other disease states and immunological phenotypes. Cytomegalovirus status was reported to be diagnosed by the classifier with high specificity and sensitivity in both the original and validation cohorts. A later analysis had no HLA typing for the validation cohort, so co-occurrence there was scored across all 120 repertoires. Most TCR sequences were observed very rarely across donors, whereas some public TCRs were present in many individuals.

The donors were included in the validation cohort of roughly 120 subjects, a group kept apart from the approximately 700-subject first cohort. About this clone itself: Its target antigen remains unknown. No per-base quality is available; no much larger clone lies one base away.

The library was generated by the immunoSEQ multiplex PCR assay. The authors' analysis ran thus. A statistical classification framework was developed to diagnose cytomegalovirus status using the catalog of TCR beta chain sequences. Sourced from immuneACCESS, this table was stored by TCRdb with only in-frame sequences that have V and J called. A share of the clones is absent; for the studies checked, an unresolved V gene accounts for under half, and the remainder has no known explanation. V, J and clone size derive from that table, while D and trimming were established from the DNA sequence. The sample table holds a few hundred thousand clones, of which 80% to 85% were seen once. Around 15% of the sample belongs to the ten largest clones. Reading the germline V gene gives CDR1 SGHVS and CDR2 FQNEAQ. Reading from cysteine to phenylalanine, the CDR3 counts 16 amino acids. Of the read, only the CDR3 DNA is kept; its 48 bases are in frame from base 1. Ends trimmed: V by 5 bases, J by 8 bases; bases unmatched to a gene: 16.

Here the chain combines TRBV7-8 and TRBJ1-2; 8 bases in the middle match TRBD1. The receptor comes from a woman aged 25 to 39 in good health and CMV-seropositive. The material sequenced was PBMCs. The CDR3 reads as follows: CASSPRQGIRVFGYTF. The sequence in DNA is TGTGCCAGCAGCCCACGACAGGGGATCAGAGTGTTCGGCTACACCTTC.